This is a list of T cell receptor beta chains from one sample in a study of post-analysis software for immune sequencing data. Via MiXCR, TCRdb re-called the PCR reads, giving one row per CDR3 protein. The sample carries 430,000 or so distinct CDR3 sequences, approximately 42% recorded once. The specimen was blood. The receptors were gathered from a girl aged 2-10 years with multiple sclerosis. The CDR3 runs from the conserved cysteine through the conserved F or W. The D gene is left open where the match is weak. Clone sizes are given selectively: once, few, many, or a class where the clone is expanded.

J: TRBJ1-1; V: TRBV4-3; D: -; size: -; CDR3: CASSMYPGTANTEAFF; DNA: TGCGCCAGCAGCATGTACCCCGGGACCGCGAACACTGAAGCTTTCTTT
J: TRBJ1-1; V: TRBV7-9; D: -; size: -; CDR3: CASTIPRGQNTEAFF; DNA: TGTGCCAGCACTATCCCTCGCGGACAGAACACTGAAGCTTTCTTT
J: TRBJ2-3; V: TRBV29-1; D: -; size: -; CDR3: CSVPDSISYTDTQYF; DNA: TGCAGCGTCCCGGACTCAATATCCTACACAGATACGCAGTATTTT
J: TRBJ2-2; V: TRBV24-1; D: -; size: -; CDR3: CATSDLWAGSNTGELFF; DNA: TGTGCCACCAGTGATTTATGGGCGGGATCGAACACCGGGGAGCTGTTTTTT
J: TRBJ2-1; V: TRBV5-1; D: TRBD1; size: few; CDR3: CASSLRQGANEQFF; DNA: TGCGCCAGCAGCTTGAGGCAGGGGGCAAATGAGCAGTTCTTC
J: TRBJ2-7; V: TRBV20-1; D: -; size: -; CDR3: CSAVLPKVQYEQYF; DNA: TGCAGTGCTGTACTTCCTAAAGTGCAATACGAGCAGTACTTC
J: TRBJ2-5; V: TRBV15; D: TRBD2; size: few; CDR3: CATSESDSRGTFEETQYF; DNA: TGTGCCACCAGCGAGTCGGATTCGCGGGGGACCTTCGAAGAGACCCAGTACTTC
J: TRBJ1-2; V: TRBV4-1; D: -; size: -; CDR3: CASSQSRINYDYTF; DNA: TGCGCCAGCAGCCAATCTAGGATTAACTATGACTACACCTTC
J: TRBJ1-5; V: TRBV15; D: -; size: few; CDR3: CATSEAGQKFNQPQHF; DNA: TGTGCCACCAGCGAGGCAGGGCAAAAGTTCAATCAGCCCCAGCATTTT
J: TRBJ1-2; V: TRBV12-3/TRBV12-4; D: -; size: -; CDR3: CASSFGQDPFRDGYTF; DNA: TGTGCCAGCAGTTTTGGCCAAGACCCGTTTAGGGATGGCTACACCTTC
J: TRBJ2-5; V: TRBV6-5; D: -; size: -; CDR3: CASRHDRPSRTQYF; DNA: TGTGCCAGCAGACATGACAGGCCCTCGAGGACCCAGTACTTC
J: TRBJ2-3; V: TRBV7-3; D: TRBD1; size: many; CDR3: CASSSTGVRTDTQYF; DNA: TGTGCCAGCAGCTCGACAGGGGTCCGCACAGATACGCAGTATTTT
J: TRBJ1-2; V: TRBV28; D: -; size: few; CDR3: CASAGAPYGYTF; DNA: TGTGCCAGTGCAGGGGCGCCCTATGGCTACACCTTC
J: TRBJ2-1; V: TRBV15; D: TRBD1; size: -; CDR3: CATSRDKGQGINEQFF; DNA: TGTGCCACCAGCAGAGATAAGGGACAGGGAATCAATGAGCAGTTCTTC
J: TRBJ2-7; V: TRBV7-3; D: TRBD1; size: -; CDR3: CASSFRDRGKFFYEQYF; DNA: TGTGCCAGCAGCTTCCGGGACAGGGGAAAATTTTTCTACGAGCAGTACTTC
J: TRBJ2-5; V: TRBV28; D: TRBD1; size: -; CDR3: CASSSVRQGGQETQYF; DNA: TGTGCCAGCAGTTCAGTAAGACAGGGGGGTCAAGAGACCCAGTACTTC
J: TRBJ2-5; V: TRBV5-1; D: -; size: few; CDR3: CASSLVVSSQETQYF; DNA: TGCGCCAGCAGCTTGGTTGTAAGTAGTCAAGAGACCCAGTACTTC
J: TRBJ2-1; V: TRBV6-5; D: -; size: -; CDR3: CASSYPQLGQFF; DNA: TGTGCCAGCAGTTACCCTCAACTTGGGCAGTTCTTC
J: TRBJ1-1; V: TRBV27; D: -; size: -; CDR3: CASSLKVGLAEAFF; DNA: TGTGCCAGCAGTTTAAAGGTAGGATTGGCTGAAGCTTTCTTT
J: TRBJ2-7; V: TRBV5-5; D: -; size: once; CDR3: CASSLVGRNEQYF; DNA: TGTGCCAGCAGCTTGGTGGGGAGGAACGAGCAGTACTTC
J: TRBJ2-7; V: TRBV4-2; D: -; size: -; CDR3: CASSQVLQGAYEQYF; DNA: TGTGCCAGCAGCCAAGTCCTACAGGGTGCCTACGAGCAGTACTTC
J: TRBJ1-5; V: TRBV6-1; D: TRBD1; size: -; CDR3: CASTPDRVNQPQHF; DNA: TGTGCCAGCACTCCAGACAGGGTAAACCAGCCCCAGCATTTT
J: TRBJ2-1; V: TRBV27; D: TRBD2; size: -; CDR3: CASSLKMRLASNNEQFF; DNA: TGTGCCAGCAGTTTAAAAATGAGACTAGCGAGTAACAATGAGCAGTTCTTC
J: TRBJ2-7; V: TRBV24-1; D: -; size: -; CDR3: CATSDLLFREIHPYEQYF; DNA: TGTGCCACCAGTGATTTGCTTTTCAGGGAAATCCATCCCTACGAGCAGTACTTC
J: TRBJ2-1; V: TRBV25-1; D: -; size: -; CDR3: CASSDPDVGARLPLRYNEQFF; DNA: TGTGCCAGCAGTGATCCCGATGTTGGGGCCCGGTTACCCTTGAGGTACAATGAGCAGTTCTTC
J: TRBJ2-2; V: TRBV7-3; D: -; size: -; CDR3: CASSFSGPSTGELFF; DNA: TGTGCCAGCAGCTTCTCCGGGCCCAGCACCGGGGAGCTGTTTTTT
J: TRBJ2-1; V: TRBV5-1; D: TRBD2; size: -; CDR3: CASSLPTSGAYNEQFF; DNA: TGCGCCAGCAGCCTCCCGACTAGCGGGGCCTACAATGAGCAGTTCTTC
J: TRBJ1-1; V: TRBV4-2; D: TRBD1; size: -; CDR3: CASSQDLPSGQLYTEAFF; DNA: TGTGCCAGCAGCCAAGATCTCCCTTCGGGACAGCTATACACTGAAGCTTTCTTT
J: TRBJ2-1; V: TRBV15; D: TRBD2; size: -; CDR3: CATSRASGRTYNEQFF; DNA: TGTGCCACCAGCAGAGCTAGCGGGAGGACCTACAATGAGCAGTTCTTC
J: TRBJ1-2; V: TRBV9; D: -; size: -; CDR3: CTSSGQRGYTF; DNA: TGTACCAGCAGCGGGCAGAGGGGCTACACCTTC
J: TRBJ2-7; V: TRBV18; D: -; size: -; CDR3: CASSPIREPSYEQYF; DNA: TGTGCCAGCTCACCAATTCGGGAGCCCTCCTACGAGCAGTACTTC
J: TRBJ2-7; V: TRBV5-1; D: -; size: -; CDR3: CASSLILDGGPHEQYF; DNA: TGCGCCAGCAGCTTGATCTTGGACGGGGGCCCTCACGAGCAGTACTTC
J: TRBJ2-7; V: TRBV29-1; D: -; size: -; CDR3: CSVEDQDRGYEQYF; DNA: TGCAGCGTTGAAGATCAGGACAGAGGCTACGAGCAGTACTTC
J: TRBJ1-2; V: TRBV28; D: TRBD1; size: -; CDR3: CASSPTTIRQGRIHSYGYTF; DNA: TGTGCCAGCAGTCCCACCACGATAAGACAGGGGAGAATTCATAGCTATGGCTACACCTTC
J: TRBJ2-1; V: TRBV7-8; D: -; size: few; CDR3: CASSLRFGLGEQFF; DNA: TGTGCCAGCAGCTTACGGTTCGGATTAGGGGAGCAGTTCTTC
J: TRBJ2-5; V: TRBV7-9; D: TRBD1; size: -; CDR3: CASSSLWDSPFPQETQYF; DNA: TGTGCCAGCAGCTCGCTTTGGGACAGCCCTTTTCCTCAAGAGACCCAGTACTTC
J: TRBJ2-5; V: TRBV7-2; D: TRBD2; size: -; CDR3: CAGSLVRAGAFQETQYF; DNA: TGTGCCGGCAGCTTAGTTCGAGCGGGGGCGTTCCAAGAGACCCAGTACTTC
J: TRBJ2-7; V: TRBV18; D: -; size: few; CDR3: CASSPRATYEQYF; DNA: TGTGCCAGCTCACCGCGGGCAACCTACGAGCAGTACTTC
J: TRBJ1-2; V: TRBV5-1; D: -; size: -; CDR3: CASSEFGDDGYTF; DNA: TGCGCCAGCAGTGAGTTCGGGGACGATGGCTACACCTTC
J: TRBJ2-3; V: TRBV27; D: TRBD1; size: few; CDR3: CASSLRTGVFTDTQYF; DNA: TGTGCCAGCAGTTTAAGGACAGGGGTCTTCACAGATACGCAGTATTTT
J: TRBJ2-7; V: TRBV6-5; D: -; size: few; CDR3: CASSRSASSYEQYF; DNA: TGTGCCAGCAGCCGTAGCGCAAGCTCCTACGAGCAGTACTTC
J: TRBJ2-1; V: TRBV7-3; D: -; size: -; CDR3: CASSLMGWHEQFF; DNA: TGTGCCAGCAGCTTAATGGGATGGCATGAGCAGTTCTTC
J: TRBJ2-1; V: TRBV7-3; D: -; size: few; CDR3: CASSLGQTTYNEQFF; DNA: TGTGCCAGCAGCTTGGGACAAACCACCTACAATGAGCAGTTCTTC
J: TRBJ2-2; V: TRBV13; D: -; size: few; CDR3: CASSLVARELFF; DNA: TGTGCCAGCAGCTTAGTGGCTAGGGAGCTGTTTTTT
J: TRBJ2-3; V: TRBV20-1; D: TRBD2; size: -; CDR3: CSASDTGLAGGTDTQYF; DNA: TGCAGTGCCTCCGACACGGGACTAGCGGGGGGCACAGATACGCAGTATTTT
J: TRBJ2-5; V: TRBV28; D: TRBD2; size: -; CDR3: CASTLAGGGEQYF; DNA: TGTGCCAGCACTCTAGCGGGGGGCGGGGAGCAGTACTTC
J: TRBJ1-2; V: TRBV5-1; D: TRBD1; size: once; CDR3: CASSLGDKGAYGYTF; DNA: TGCGCCAGCAGCTTGGGCGACAAGGGGGCATATGGCTACACCTTC
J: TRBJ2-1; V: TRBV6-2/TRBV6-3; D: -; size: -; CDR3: CASSSPRNEQFF; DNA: TGTGCCAGCAGTTCTCCCAGGAATGAGCAGTTCTTC
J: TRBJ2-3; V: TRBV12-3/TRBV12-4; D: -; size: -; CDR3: CASRESADTQYF; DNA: TGTGCCAGCAGGGAAAGCGCAGATACGCAGTATTTT
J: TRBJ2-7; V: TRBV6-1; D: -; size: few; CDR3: CASSEPGVFLYEQYF; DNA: TGTGCCAGCAGTGAACCAGGGGTGTTTCTCTACGAGCAGTACTTC
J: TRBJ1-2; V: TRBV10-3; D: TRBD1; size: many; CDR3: CAISEGQEGGYTF; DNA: TGTGCCATCAGTGAAGGACAGGAAGGAGGCTACACCTTC
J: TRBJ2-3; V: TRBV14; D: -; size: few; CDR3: CASSQQGPDTQYF; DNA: TGTGCCAGCAGCCAACAGGGCCCAGATACGCAGTATTTT
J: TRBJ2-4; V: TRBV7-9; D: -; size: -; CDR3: CASSLIGTDENIRYF; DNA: TGTGCCAGCAGCCTTATAGGGACGGACGAAAACATTCGGTACTTC
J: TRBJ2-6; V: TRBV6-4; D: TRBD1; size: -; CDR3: CASSARDRGDGANVLTF; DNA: TGTGCCAGCAGTGCCCGGGACAGGGGGGATGGGGCCAACGTCCTGACTTTC
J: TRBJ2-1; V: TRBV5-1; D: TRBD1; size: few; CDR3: CASSWAIPGQGGYNEQFF; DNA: TGCGCCAGCAGCTGGGCCATCCCGGGACAGGGGGGCTACAATGAGCAGTTCTTC
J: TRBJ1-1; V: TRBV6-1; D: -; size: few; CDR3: CASSRRGVEAFF; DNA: TGTGCCAGCAGTCGACGAGGGGTTGAAGCTTTCTTT
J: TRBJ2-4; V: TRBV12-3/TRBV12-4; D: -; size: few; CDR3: CASSLRRSGQGAKNIQYF; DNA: TGTGCCAGCAGTTTGAGGAGGTCGGGACAAGGGGCCAAAAACATTCAGTACTTC
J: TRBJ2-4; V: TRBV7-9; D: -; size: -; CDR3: CASSLAPVLGGPINIQYF; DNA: TGTGCCAGCAGCTTAGCACCGGTACTGGGAGGCCCCATAAACATTCAGTACTTC
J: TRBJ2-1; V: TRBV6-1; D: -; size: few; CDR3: CASRRSRTELYNEQFF; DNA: TGTGCCAGCAGACGAAGTCGGACAGAGCTTTACAATGAGCAGTTCTTC
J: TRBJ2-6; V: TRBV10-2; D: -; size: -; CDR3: CASSEGANVRTF; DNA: TGCGCCAGCAGTGAGGGGGCCAACGTCCGGACTTTC